Listed here are 2 T cell receptor beta chains from one sample, sequenced in a study of cytomegalovirus exposure and HLA in healthy donors. It was with 60 Vbeta and 13 Jbeta primers that the PCR ran. Measured with immunoSEQ multiplex PCR; TCRdb has only the in-frame clones, and not every one. Of about 190,000 clones listed, under 80% are singletons. Sequenced: PBMCs. These receptors were taken from a man aged 25 to 40 in good health and CMV-seropositive.

The V gene is TRBV7-8, the J gene TRBJ2-2; 7 nucleotides match TRBD1. The J segment lost 13 bases and the V segment lost 6 bases, leaving 20 bases of the junction unmatched. Germline V CDR1 and CDR2: SGHVS, FQNEAQ. The CDR3 is 16 residues long. In nucleotides, the CDR3 is TGTGCCAGCAGTCCAATCCGGGACAGAAAAGGGTCGGGGCTGTTTTTT. It specifies CASSPIRDRKGSGLFF.

This clone has only one observation. J is TRBJ1-4 and V is TRBV10-3; TRBD1 is a possible D gene (6 bases). Looked up from germline, CDR1 is ENHRY and CDR2 is SYGVKD. This CDR3 is built from 17 residues. V lost 0 bases to trimming and J lost 4 bases, with 15 bases between them. DNA of the CDR3: TGTGCCATCAGTGAGTCGGACCTGGGACAAATTAATGAAAAACTGTTTTTT. Residues: CAISESDLGQINEKLFF.